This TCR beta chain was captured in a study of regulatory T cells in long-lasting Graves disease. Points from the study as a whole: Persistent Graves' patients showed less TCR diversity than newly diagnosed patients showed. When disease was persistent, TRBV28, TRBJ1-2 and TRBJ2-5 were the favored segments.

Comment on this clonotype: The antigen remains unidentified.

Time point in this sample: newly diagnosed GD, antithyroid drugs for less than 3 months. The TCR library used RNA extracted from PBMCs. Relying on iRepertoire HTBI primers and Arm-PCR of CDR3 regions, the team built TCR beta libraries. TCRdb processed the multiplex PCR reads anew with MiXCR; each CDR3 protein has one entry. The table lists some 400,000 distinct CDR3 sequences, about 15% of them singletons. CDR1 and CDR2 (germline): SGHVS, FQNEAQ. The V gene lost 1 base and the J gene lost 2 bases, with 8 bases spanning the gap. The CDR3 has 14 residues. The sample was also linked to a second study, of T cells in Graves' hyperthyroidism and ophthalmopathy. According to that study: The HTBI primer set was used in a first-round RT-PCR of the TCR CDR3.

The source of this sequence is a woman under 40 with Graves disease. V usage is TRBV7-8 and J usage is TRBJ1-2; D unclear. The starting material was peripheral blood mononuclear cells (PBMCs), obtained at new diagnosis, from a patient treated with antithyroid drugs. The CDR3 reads CASSLGQMNYGYTF. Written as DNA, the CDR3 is TGTGCCAGCAGCTTAGGTCAGATGAACTATGGCTACACCTTC.